This T cell receptor (beta chain) was documented in a study of cytomegalovirus exposure and HLA in healthy donors (TCRdb year 2017). At the level of the whole study: According to a later analysis, the approximately 130 validation repertoires were produced on the same platform as the 600 to 850 repertoires of the first cohort. High-throughput TCR immunosequencing, statistical association of individual TCRs with disease status, and machine learning were combined to predict cytomegalovirus infection status. The study aimed to test whether signatures of past pathogen exposure could be identified by cataloging public T cell receptors. Besides the first cohort of around 670 subjects, a separate validation cohort made up of over 100 different subjects was used. Findings and caveats that apply to the study as a whole: All 120 or so repertoires were used to score co-occurrence in the validation cohort in a later analysis, because that analysis had no HLA typing for the cohort. Three of the identified cytomegalovirus-associated TCR beta chains were confirmed in vitro to be specific for cytomegalovirus antigens. In the study, around 160 TCR beta chains were listed as associated with cytomegalovirus. Across donors, most TCR sequences were observed very rarely, whereas some public TCRs were present in many individuals. It was suggested by the authors that the approach could potentially be generalized to other disease states and immunological phenotypes. The classifier was reported to diagnose cytomegalovirus status with high specificity and sensitivity in both the original and validation cohorts. A later analysis found that TCRs clustered in the first cohort also tended to co-occur in the approximately 120 validation repertoires, with 90% to 95% of cluster scores above 0.

Inclusive of the bounding cysteine and phenylalanine, the CDR3 is 15 residues long. Only CDR3 DNA is held: 45 bases, read in frame from base 1. CDR1 is given as SGHDT and CDR2 as YYEEEE, both from the germline V gene. V drops 0 bases and J drops 3 bases, leaving 12 bases in between. Separate from the approximately 670-subject first cohort, the validation cohort of over 90 subjects was the group to which the donors belonged. Library generation was performed with the immunoSEQ multiplex PCR assay. The authors' analysis ran thus. A statistical classification framework was developed to diagnose cytomegalovirus status using the catalog of TCR beta chain sequences. The source is immuneACCESS, and TCRdb retained only in-frame sequences with V and J called. Part of the clones is not carried over; for the studies checked, unresolved V genes explain less than half of this, and the remainder is unexplained. V, J and clone size derive from that table, while D and trimming were established from the DNA sequence. Present in this sample are roughly 300,000 clones, around 87% of which were seen just once. Together, the top ten hold approximately 0.95% of the sample.

Comments on this clone: What antigen it recognizes has not been identified. No quality values exist for individual bases; no much larger clone is one base distant.

The material sequenced was PBMCs. This chain joins TRBV5-6 to TRBJ1-1; the D segment cannot be called with confidence. This receptor was obtained from a woman in her late teens or twenties in good health and CMV-seronegative. The nucleotide sequence is TGTGCCAGCAGCTTGGGGTTCGCGGCAGACACTGAAGCTTTCTTT. This encodes CASSLGFAADTEAFF.